This TCR beta chain was captured by sequencing in a study of T cells in Graves' hyperthyroidism and ophthalmopathy. General study points: Before onset, by a median of 6.5 months, the model predicted ophthalmopathy.

Germline V gene data show CDR1 as SGHRS and CDR2 as YFSETQ. CDR3 length: 15 residues. The V gene end was trimmed by 3 bases and the J gene end by 10 bases; junction bases not matched to a gene: 7. Researchers barred patients who had uncontrolled infection, other autoimmune disease, pregnancy or lactation. Each diagnosis was grounded in clinical symptoms, serum thyroxine and TRAb, thyroid ultrasound, and orbital computed tomography. There were TCR beta CDR3 regions amplified from RNA transcripts. Carried out on the TCR CDR3, a first-round RT-PCR used the HTBI primer set. TCRdb itself ran the multiplex PCR reads through MiXCR, one entry per CDR3 protein. Of about 570,000 distinct CDR3 sequences in the sample, around 46% were seen once. In its sample, this clonotype was seen many times. Antigen unknown.

The receptor comes from an adult woman with Graves' disease, either hyperthyroidism or ophthalmopathy (not recorded which). The J gene is TRBJ1-6, the V gene TRBV5-1; 10 positions match TRBD1. Material: peripheral blood or thyroid tissue (not recorded which). As DNA, the CDR3 is TGCGCCAGCAGCTCACACCGGGACAGGGGATCACCCCTCCACTTT. Residues: CASSSHRDRGSPLHF.